This TCR beta chain was captured by sequencing in a study of T cell responses to AZD1222 COVID-19 vaccine. Looking at the study overall: Researchers grouped second doses given at about 4 or about 12 weeks into one pool. Points from the study as a whole: Spike-specific TCR breadth and depth grew following two AZD1222 doses.

Measured with immunoSEQ multiplex PCR; TCRdb has only the in-frame clones, and not every one. The table shows about 140,000 clones, with roughly 92% occurring only once. With respect to this clone: The antigen remains undetermined.

Specimen: peripheral blood, collected on day 0 of AZD1222 vaccination. The receptor was derived from an adult in good health.

This chain's CDR3 is CASSQDGILAGDPRYEQYF. CDR3 in DNA: TGTGCCAGCAGCCAAGATGGGATCCTAGCGGGAGACCCACGGTACGAGCAGTACTTC. This sequence joins TRBV3-1 (or the pseudogene TRBV3-2) and TRBJ2-7; the match to TRBD2 covers 10 bases. J gave up 4 bases and V 0 bases, and 15 bases lay outside the gene matches. This CDR3 has 19 amino acids. Germline-derived CDR1 and CDR2 are LGHDT and YNNKEL (reference sequence).